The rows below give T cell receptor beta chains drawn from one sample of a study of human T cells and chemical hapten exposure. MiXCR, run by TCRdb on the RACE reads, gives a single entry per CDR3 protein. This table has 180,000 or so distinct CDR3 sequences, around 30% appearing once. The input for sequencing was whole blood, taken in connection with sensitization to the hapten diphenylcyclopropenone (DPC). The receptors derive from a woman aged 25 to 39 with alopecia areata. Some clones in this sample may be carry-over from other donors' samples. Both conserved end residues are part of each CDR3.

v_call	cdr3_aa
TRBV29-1	CSVEVYQETQYF
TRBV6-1	CASSIDTFALLITEAFF
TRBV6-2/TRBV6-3	CASSYPSGNEQFF
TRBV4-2	CASSQAGSSYNEQFF
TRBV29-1	CSAIQGLDTQYF
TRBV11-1	CASSLAPLAIEQYF
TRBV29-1	CSVEPLSGELFF
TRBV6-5	CASSYFPGQSYNEQFF
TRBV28	CASSSSGGLTYSYTF
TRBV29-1	CSVSTGFFTEAFF
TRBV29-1	CSVEGGGGPNSYEQYF
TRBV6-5	CASRLFVDGIKETQYF
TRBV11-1	CASSMTRDTEAFF
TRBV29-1	CSIGFGGAYNEQFF
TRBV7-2	CASNDQGGLTEAFF
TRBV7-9	CASSLDISGTEAFF
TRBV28	CASRKQVYGYTF
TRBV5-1	CASSSGTSTDTQYF
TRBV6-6	CAASVSRGNEKLFF
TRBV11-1	CASSLDGRSYGYTF
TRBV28	CASSFGGYYNEQFF